This entry lists 18 T cell receptor beta chains sequenced from one sample in a study of T cells in localized non-small cell lung cancer. Clones were read by immunoSEQ multiplex PCR, and TCRdb kept only the in-frame ones, dropping some. The sample holds about 78,000 clones, roughly four fifths seen once. The sequenced sample was peripheral blood, obtained before any cancer treatment. These receptors were taken from a man aged 35 to 69 with stage I lung adenocarcinoma.

This chain connects TRBV7-9 to TRBJ2-2; D is perhaps TRBD1 (5 bases). Germline V lookup: CDR1 SEHNR, CDR2 FQNEAQ (reference sequence). The CDR3 runs to 13 residues. Trimming took off 3 bases at V and 4 bases at J, with 6 bases between the two ends. CDR3 sequence: CASSFQGTGELFF. The CDR3 DNA follows: TGTGCCAGCAGCTTCCAGGGCACCGGGGAGCTGTTTTTT. The complete variable domain, with remaining parts taken from reference TRBV7-9 and TRBJ2-2, reads DTGVSQNPRHKITKRGQNVTFRCDPISEHNRLYWYRQTLGQGPEFLTYFQNEAQLEKSRLLSDRFSAERPKGSFSTLEIQRTEQGDSAMYLCASSFQGTGELFFGEGSRLTVL.

This chain joins TRBV28 and TRBJ1-2; D gene ambiguous. This CDR3 contains 14 residues. Trimming took 7 bases from V and 4 from J, leaving 16 bases between them. Germline loops: CDR1 MDHEN, CDR2 SYDVKM. CDR3 sequence reads: CASITNGRGYGYTF. For the CDR3, the DNA is TGTGCCAGCATTACTAACGGGCGCGGCTATGGCTACACCTTC.

The chain couples TRBV2 to TRBJ1-6; no clear D. This CDR3 spans 13 amino acids. CDR1 and CDR2 from the germline V gene are SNHLY and FYNNEI. The germline V and J ends were trimmed by 6 bases and 5 bases, with 8 bases remaining between them. CDR3 nucleotides: TGTGCCAGCAGGGCAGAAAATAATTCACCCCTCCACTTT. It encodes CASRAENNSPLHF.

V is TRBV7-2 and J is TRBJ1-1, with D tentatively TRBD1 (6 bases). V shed 3 bases and J shed 0 bases, with 11 bases lying between them. This CDR3 is built from 15 residues. CDR1 and CDR2 from the germline V gene are SGHTA and FQGNSA. The DNA for the CDR3 is TGTGCCAGCAGCTTTCAGGGGCCCATGAACACTGAAGCTTTCTTT. This gives the protein CASSFQGPMNTEAFF.

The V call is TRBV4-3, the J call TRBJ1-4; D not certain. Germline assignment: CDR1 LGHNA and CDR2 YSLEER. CDR3 length equals 16 residues. Trimming pared 0 bases from V and 5 bases from J, leaving 13 bases between. The CDR3 loop is CASSQETPSRNEKLFF. The CDR3 DNA is TGCGCCAGCAGCCAAGAGACCCCCAGCCGGAATGAAAAACTGTTTTTT.

In its sample, this clone was seen many times. V is TRBV13 and J is TRBJ2-2, with D maybe TRBD2 (7 bases). V dropped 3 bases and J dropped 3 bases, with 11 bases sitting between them. The germline gives CDR1 PRHDT, CDR2 FYEKMQ (reference sequence). The CDR3 has 15 amino acids. Here the CDR3 DNA reads TGTGCCAGCAGCTTGGGGGGGCGAGACACCGGGGAGCTGTTTTTT. It codes for CASSLGGRDTGELFF. The complete variable domain, with remaining parts taken from reference TRBV13 and TRBJ2-2, reads AAGVIQSPRHLIKEKRETATLKCYPIPRHDTVYWYQQGPGQDPQFLISFYEKMQSDKGSIPDRFSAQQFSDYHSELNMSSLELGDSALYFCASSLGGRDTGELFFGEGSRLTVL.

This clone is a singleton in its sample. The chain is built from TRBV7-3 and TRBJ1-1; TRBD1 is a possible D gene (6 bases). V gave up 4 bases and J gave up 2 bases, with 17 bases separating them. Germline V lookup: CDR1 SGHTA, CDR2 FQGTGA. This CDR3 has 16 residues. The CDR3: CASSWDGAGVNTEAFF. CDR3 sequence (DNA): TGTGCCAGCAGCTGGGATGGGGCAGGGGTAAACACTGAAGCTTTCTTT.

By share, this clone counts as medium-sized. The chain combines TRBV6-1 with TRBJ1-2; maybe TRBD1 (5 bases). Germline CDR1 is MNHNS and CDR2 is SASEGT. CDR3 length equals 15 residues. V was shortened by 2 bases and J by 4 bases, with 14 bases between the two germline ends. The CDR3 is CASSELRGNGYGYTF. As DNA, the CDR3 is TGTGCCAGCAGTGAATTGAGGGGCAACGGCTATGGCTACACCTTC.

The chain recombines TRBV29-1 with TRBJ2-5; tentative D call: TRBD2 (7 bases). CDR3 size: 12 residues. Germline loops: CDR1 SQVTM, CDR2 ANQGSEA. In DNA form, the CDR3 reads TGCAGTGTAGGGGGGGGTCTGGAGACCCAGTACTTC. Translation: CSVGGGLETQYF.

The J gene is TRBJ2-5, the V gene TRBV6-1, with TRBD2 matching over 7 bases. This CDR3 is built from 13 residues. Unmatched junction bases numbered 6, after V lost 6 bases and J lost 5 bases. Germline V lookup: CDR1 MNHNS, CDR2 SASEGT. The CDR3 DNA reads TGTGCCAGCAGACTGGCGGGAGTGGAGACCCAGTACTTC. Translating it yields CASRLAGVETQYF.

This clone was counted a few times. The chain has TRBV7-6 and TRBJ1-2, with D possibly TRBD1 on 6 matching bases. CDR3 length equals 15 residues. V lost 5 bases to trimming and J lost 4 bases, with 17 bases between them. Germline V lookup: CDR1 SGHVS, CDR2 FNYEAQ. The CDR3: CASSPTDRDLYGYTF. The CDR3 DNA reads TGTGCCAGCAGCCCGACGGACAGAGACCTCTATGGCTACACCTTC.

The chain joins TRBV5-1 to TRBJ2-1; D may correspond to TRBD1 or TRBD2 (5 bases each). V was shortened by 4 bases and J by 6 bases, with 20 bases between the two germline ends. The CDR3 runs to 16 residues. Germline V CDR1 and CDR2: SGHRS, YFSETQ. The CDR3 spells CASSRAGIRDGNEQFF. CDR3 nucleotides: TGCGCCAGCAGCCGGGCCGGGATCAGGGACGGCAATGAGCAGTTCTTC.

The chain employs TRBV18 and TRBJ1-6, with D maybe TRBD1 (5 bases). Germline loops: CDR1 KGHSH, CDR2 LQKENI. The CDR3 is 14 residues long. The germline V and J ends were trimmed by 6 bases and 7 bases, with 13 bases remaining between them. DNA of the CDR3: TGTGCCAGCTCCCCCGGGACGGGGAATTCACCCCTCCACTTT. Amino acids: CASSPGTGNSPLHF. Using reference TRBV18 and TRBJ1-6 for the parts outside the CDR3, the full variable domain is NAGVMQNPRHLVRRRGQEARLRCSPMKGHSHVYWYRQLPEEGLKFMVYLQKENIIDESGMPKERFSAEFPKEGPSILRIQQVVRGDSAAYFCASSPGTGNSPLHFGNGTRLTVT.

This chain joins TRBV5-1 and TRBJ2-2, with D perhaps being TRBD1 or TRBD2 (6 bases each). V lost 2 bases to trimming and J lost 4 bases, with 12 bases between them. Germline CDR1 SGHRS, CDR2 YFSETQ. The CDR3 is 15 amino acids. The CDR3 nucleotides are TGCGCCAGCAGCTTCATTCCGGGGGCCACCGGGGAGCTGTTTTTT. Its protein product is CASSFIPGATGELFF.

V is TRBV7-9 and J is TRBJ1-3, with TRBD1 as a possible D gene (5 bases). This CDR3 contains 15 residues. The germline CDR1 and CDR2 sequences are SEHNR and FQNEAQ (reference sequence). V dropped 1 base and J dropped 6 bases, with 13 bases sitting between them. CDR3 amino acids: CASSLVNGHKNTIYF. The CDR3 DNA reads TGTGCCAGCAGCTTAGTAAACGGACATAAAAACACCATATATTTT.

The chain links TRBV5-6 to TRBJ2-7, with 13 bases that match TRBD2. V trimming: 5 bases; J trimming: 3 bases; junction bases outside the gene matches: 8. Germline CDR1 is SGHDT and CDR2 is YYEEEE. This CDR3 spans 16 amino acids. The CDR3 DNA follows: TGTGCCAGCAGTCCGGGACTAGCGGGGCCTAACTACGAGCAGTACTTC. Encoded protein: CASSPGLAGPNYEQYF.

This clone was seen just once. The chain combines TRBV5-1 with TRBJ1-4; TRBD1 agrees at 8 bases. CDR3 length equals 16 residues. CDR1 and CDR2 from the germline V gene are SGHRS and YFSETQ. J was trimmed by 2 bases and V by 1 base; bases with no gene match: 4. The CDR3, as DNA: TGCGCCAGCAGCTTGACAGGGGGAGGGACTAATGAAAAACTGTTTTTT. Translating gives CASSLTGGGTNEKLFF.

This clone is a singleton in its sample. V gene TRBV6-5 combines with J gene TRBJ1-2, with TRBD1 as a possible D gene (5 bases). Germline V gene sequence: CDR1 MNHEY, CDR2 SVGAGI. V shed 6 bases and J shed 3 bases, with 14 bases lying between them. This CDR3 is built from 14 residues. CDR3 nucleotides: TGTGCCAGCAGGACCCCGGGACGCGACTATGGCTACACCTTC. This sequence encodes CASRTPGRDYGYTF.